The 26 T cell receptor beta chains given below trace back to one sample, sequenced in a study of T cell responses to AZD1222 COVID-19 vaccine. This table comes from immunoSEQ multiplex PCR, and its TCRdb copy is limited to in-frame clones, with some not included. The sample includes some 150,000 clones, roughly 90% of them seen just once. The sequencing used peripheral blood, collected 28 days after the second dose of the MenACWY control vaccine. The origin of the receptors is an adult who received the MenACWY meningococcal vaccine as a control.

V usage is TRBV7-2 and J usage is TRBJ1-4; possible D gene TRBD1, 5 bases. The V end lost 0 bases, the J end lost 6 bases, and 11 bases lay between the germline ends. The CDR3 is 15 amino acids. Germline V gene data show CDR1 as SGHTA and CDR2 as FQGNSA. The CDR3, as DNA: TGTGCCAGCAGCTTAGCGCGGCGACAGTATGAAAAACTGTTTTTT. It encodes CASSLARRQYEKLFF.

The chain recombines TRBV19 with TRBJ1-2; 7 nucleotides align to TRBD1. CDR1 is LNHDA, CDR2 SQIVND, per germline (reference sequence). CDR3 size: 16 residues. The V gene end was trimmed by 9 bases and the J gene end by 0 bases; junction bases not matched to a gene: 13. The CDR3 is CASQRVHRGANYGYTF. Written as DNA, the CDR3 is TGTGCCAGCCAAAGGGTGCACAGGGGCGCTAACTATGGCTACACCTTC.

This sequence joins TRBV6-5 and TRBJ1-1; D remains ambiguous. Looked up from germline, CDR1 is MNHEY and CDR2 is SVGAGI. The V end was cut by 5 bases, the J end by 3 bases, with 13 bases between. The CDR3 sequence is 14 residues long. The CDR3 region has the DNA TGTGCCAGCAGTCGCCGGACTTCCGACACTGAAGCTTTCTTT. Its protein is CASSRRTSDTEAFF.

The chain joins TRBV28 to TRBJ1-3; no firm D call. The CDR3 has 14 amino acids. The V gene's germline CDR1 is MDHEN and CDR2 SYDVKM. Trimming pared 4 bases from V and 0 bases from J, leaving 7 bases between. This chain's CDR3 is CASSSPLSGNTIYF. Written as DNA, the CDR3 is TGTGCCAGCAGTTCCCCCCTCTCTGGAAACACCATATATTTT.

This clone was detected once. The rearrangement links TRBV7-9 to TRBJ2-2; D may correspond to TRBD1 or TRBD2 (5 bases each). The CDR3 runs 15 residues. Germline V gene data show CDR1 as SEHNR and CDR2 as FQNEAQ (reference sequence). V lost 4 bases and J lost 5, with 14 bases in between. The CDR3 DNA follows: TGTGCCAGCAGCTCCGAGGGGATCGGAACCGGGGAGCTGTTTTTT. As protein: CASSSEGIGTGELFF. Supplemented by reference TRBV7-9 and TRBJ2-2, the full variable domain reads DTGVSQNPRHKITKRGQNVTFRCDPISEHNRLYWYRQTLGQGPEFLTYFQNEAQLEKSRLLSDRFSAERPKGSFSTLEIQRTEQGDSAMYLCASSSEGIGTGELFFGEGSRLTVL.

This CDR3 is CASSWGQLSTDTQYF. Written as DNA, the CDR3 is TGTGCCAGCAGCTGGGGACAGCTTAGCACAGATACGCAGTATTTT. The genes are TRBV7-9 and TRBJ2-3, with 7 bases identical to TRBD1. Trimming cost V 4 bases and J 0 bases; bases outside gene matches: 4. Germline CDR1 and CDR2: SEHNR and FQNEAQ (reference sequence). The CDR3 contains 15 residues.

This chain uses TRBV12-3 or TRBV12-4 with TRBJ1-5; D call uncertain. The CDR3 has 13 amino acids. V lost 2 bases and J lost 0, with 2 bases in between. The CDR3 DNA sequence: TGTGCCAGCAGTTTAAGTAGCAATCAGCCCCAGCATTTT. It translates to CASSLSSNQPQHF.

V gene TRBV4-2 combines with J gene TRBJ1-1; D perhaps matches TRBD1 (5 bases). The CDR3 has 15 amino acids. Trimming removed 1 base at V and 5 bases at J, with 14 bases between. Germline V gene data show CDR1 as LGHNA and CDR2 as YNFKEQ. The CDR3: CASSQGVLGRTEAFF. DNA for the CDR3: TGTGCCAGCAGCCAAGGGGTATTGGGGCGAACTGAAGCTTTCTTT.

The chain is built from TRBV5-1 and TRBJ1-1, with D unresolved. Per the germline V gene, CDR1 is SGHRS and CDR2 is YFSETQ. The V and J ends lost 3 bases and 6 bases respectively, with 18 bases between them. The CDR3 consists of 15 residues. The CDR3 region is CASSSREDRFPEAFF. The CDR3 DNA reads TGCGCCAGCAGCTCGCGGGAGGACCGGTTCCCTGAAGCTTTCTTT.

CDR3 in DNA: TGTGCCAGCAGTTTGGCAGGGGAGGACGGCTACACCTTC. The encoded protein is CASSLAGEDGYTF. This sequence joins TRBV28 and TRBJ1-2; D may be TRBD1 (6 bases). CDR1 is MDHEN, CDR2 SYDVKM, per germline. The CDR3 totals 13 residues. Deletions cut 3 bases from V and 8 bases from J, with 13 bases between.

This clone was recorded only once. The J gene is TRBJ2-7, the V gene TRBV28; 10 nucleotides match TRBD1. The CDR3 loop spans 15 amino acids. With 5 bases clipped from V and 7 bases from J, the junction kept 11 bases outside the gene matches. CDR1 and CDR2 from the germline V gene are MDHEN and SYDVKM. Here the CDR3 DNA reads TGTGCCAGCAGTCCGGCGGGGACAGGGGTAGGGGAGCAGTACTTC. Encoded protein: CASSPAGTGVGEQYF.

The chain employs TRBV12-3 or TRBV12-4 and TRBJ2-1; D possibly corresponds to TRBD2 (5 bases). There are 12 residues in the CDR3. Between the trimmed V and J ends, which lost 7 bases and 9 bases, there was a span of 13 bases. The CDR3 coding sequence is TGTGCCAGCACCTTAAGAGGGAGTGAGCAGTTCTTC. Translation: CASTLRGSEQFF.

The V and J genes are TRBV29-1 and TRBJ2-1; 10 positions agree with TRBD2. V shed 3 bases, J shed 7 bases, and the junction held 9 bases outside the gene matches. CDR1 is SQVTM and CDR2 is ANQGSEA in the germline V gene. The CDR3 is 15 residues long. The CDR3 DNA reads TGCAGCGTTGATCGCGGTCTAGCGGGGGCTAATGAGCAGTTCTTC. Encoded protein: CSVDRGLAGANEQFF.

This clone was detected a few times. The V gene is TRBV30, the J gene TRBJ1-4; TRBD1 is a possible D gene (6 bases). The CDR3 sequence is 15 residues long. Germline lookup yields CDR1 GTSNPN and CDR2 SVGIG (reference sequence). The V and J ends lost 2 bases and 10 bases respectively, with 20 bases between them. This CDR3 reads CAWSPTGAFRGKLFF. DNA of the CDR3: TGTGCCTGGAGTCCCACCGGGGCTTTCAGGGGAAAACTGTTTTTT.

This sequence joins TRBV7-2 and TRBJ2-7; D is undetermined. The germline V gene encodes CDR1 SGHTA and CDR2 FQGNSA. V was shortened by 6 bases and J by 2 bases, with 14 bases between the two germline ends. This CDR3 contains 14 residues. CDR3 in amino acids: CASRMDAHTYEQYF. The CDR3 nucleotides read TGTGCCAGCAGGATGGACGCACATACCTACGAGCAGTACTTC. The variable domain in full, with the rest retrieved from reference TRBV7-2 and TRBJ2-7, is GAGVSQSPSNKVTEKGKDVELRCDPISGHTALYWYRQSLGQGLEFLIYFQGNSAPDKSGLPSDRFSAERTGGSVSTLTIQRTQQEDSAVYLCASRMDAHTYEQYFGPGTRLTVT.

The chain has TRBV10-3 and TRBJ1-5; no clear D gene. V gave up 2 bases and J gave up 9 bases, with 14 bases separating them. The CDR3 runs to 14 residues. Germline CDR1 is ENHRY and CDR2 is SYGVKD. CDR3 amino acids: CAISERGTQWPQHF. The DNA of the CDR3 is TGTGCCATCAGTGAGAGAGGCACCCAGTGGCCCCAGCATTTT.

The chain combines TRBV2 with TRBJ2-7; 8 bases align to TRBD2. CDR3 length equals 13 residues. V lost 10 bases to trimming and J lost 6 bases; unmatched junction nucleotides: 11. Germline values: CDR1 SNHLY, CDR2 FYNNEI. CDR3 nucleotides: TGTGCCATGCGTCAGCGGGGGTATGGCGAGCAGTACTTC. This translates into CAMRQRGYGEQYF.

This chain uses TRBV7-6 with TRBJ1-1; D might be TRBD1 (6 bases). Between the trimmed V and J ends, which lost 1 base and 1 base, there was a span of 13 bases. The CDR3 is 16 amino acids. CDR1 is SGHVS and CDR2 is FNYEAQ in the germline V gene. The CDR3, as DNA: TGTGCCAGCAGCTTAGGCTTAGGGGGGGGGAACACTGAAGCTTTCTTT. Amino acid sequence: CASSLGLGGGNTEAFF.

There are a few counts of this clone. The rearrangement links TRBV14 to TRBJ2-7, with D maybe TRBD1 (6 bases). Germline V gene sequence: CDR1 SGHDN, CDR2 FVKESK. The CDR3 spans 13 residues. Trimming removed 4 bases from V and 3 bases from J, with 10 bases in between. The CDR3 region is CASSLLTGYEQYF. In DNA, the CDR3 is TGTGCCAGCAGCCTCTTGACAGGCTACGAGCAGTACTTC.

The CDR3 bases are TGTGCCAGCAGCTTAGGTCGACAGAACACTGAAGCTTTCTTT. Protein sequence: CASSLGRQNTEAFF. The genes are TRBV7-6 and TRBJ1-1; D not certain. The CDR3 is 14 residues long. CDR1 and CDR2 (germline): SGHVS, FNYEAQ. V was trimmed by 1 base and J by 1 base, leaving 7 bases between them. The whole variable domain, remainder taken from reference TRBV7-6 and TRBJ1-1, is GAGVSQSPRYKVTKRGQDVALRCDPISGHVSLYWYRQALGQGPEFLTYFNYEAQQDKSGLPNDRFSAERPEGSISTLTIQRTEQRDSAMYRCASSLGRQNTEAFFGQGTRLTVV.

The genes are TRBV7-2 and TRBJ1-3; D gene unclear. Trimming stripped 0 bases from V and 3 bases from J, with 15 bases between. Germline V CDR1 and CDR2: SGHTA, FQGNSA. This CDR3 comprises 17 residues. CDR3 nucleotides: TGTGCCAGCAGCTTAGCGCTTATAGGCCCCAGTGGAAACACCATATATTTT. Its translation: CASSLALIGPSGNTIYF.

This clone was counted a few times. The chain carries TRBV2 and TRBJ2-3; D is uncertain. The germline V gene encodes CDR1 SNHLY and CDR2 FYNNEI. V was trimmed by 7 bases and J by 4 bases, leaving 12 bases between them. This CDR3 comprises 13 residues. CDR3 in amino acids: CASKTSYADTQYF. The CDR3 coding sequence is TGTGCCAGCAAAACTTCCTACGCAGATACGCAGTATTTT.

This sequence joins TRBV5-1 and TRBJ2-5, with TRBD2 identical over 10 bases. Germline CDR1 is SGHRS and CDR2 is YFSETQ. The length of the CDR3 is 19 residues. After removal of 1 base from V and 5 bases from J, the junction contained 17 bases not matched to a gene. This chain's CDR3 is CASSLSPGWASGSSETQYF. The CDR3 DNA follows: TGCGCCAGCAGCTTGAGCCCTGGATGGGCTAGCGGGAGCAGCGAGACCCAGTACTTC.

In the case of this clone: An end of the junction does not agree with germline; a read error may underlie this. The rearrangement links TRBV7-7 to TRBJ2-5, with D unclear. This CDR3 comprises 14 residues. Per the germline V gene, CDR1 is SSHAT and CDR2 is FNYEAQ (reference sequence). This chain's CDR3 is CASSPAPAQETQYF. The CDR3 DNA is TGTGCTAGCAGCCCAGCACCGGCGCAAGAGACCCAGTACTTC.

A few counts support this clone. The chain links TRBV24-1 to TRBJ2-1; D not certain. Between the trimmed V and J ends, which lost 3 bases and 10 bases, there was a span of 9 bases. Germline V gene lookup returns CDR1 KGHDR and CDR2 SFDVKD. The CDR3 has 12 amino acids. For the CDR3, the DNA is TGTGCCACCAGTGATCCCTTGACAGAGCAGTTCTTC. Protein sequence: CATSDPLTEQFF.

The gene calls are TRBV28 and TRBJ2-7; weak D call: TRBD2 (5 bases). V was trimmed by 2 bases and J by 2 bases, leaving 13 bases between them. The CDR3 covers 15 residues. Germline assignment: CDR1 MDHEN and CDR2 SYDVKM. In DNA form, the CDR3 reads TGTGCCAGCAGTTTACGTGGTGAGGGTACCTACGAGCAGTACTTC. This sequence encodes CASSLRGEGTYEQYF.